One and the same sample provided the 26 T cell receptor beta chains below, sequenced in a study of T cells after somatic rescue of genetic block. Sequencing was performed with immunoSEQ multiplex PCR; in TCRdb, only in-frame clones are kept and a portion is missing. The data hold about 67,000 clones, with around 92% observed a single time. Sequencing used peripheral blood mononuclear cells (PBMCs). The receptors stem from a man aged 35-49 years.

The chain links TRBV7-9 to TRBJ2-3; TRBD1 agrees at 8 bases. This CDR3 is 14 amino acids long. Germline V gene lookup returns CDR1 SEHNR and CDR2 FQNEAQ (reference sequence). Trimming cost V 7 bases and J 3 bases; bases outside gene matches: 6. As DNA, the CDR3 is TGTGCCAGCACCCCGGACAGGGCGACAGATACGCAGTATTTT. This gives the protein CASTPDRATDTQYF.

The CDR3 DNA sequence: TGTGCCAGCAAACCCTGGGGACATGTGGGCGAGCAGTACTTC. Protein product: CASKPWGHVGEQYF. The gene calls are TRBV16 and TRBJ2-7; D is possibly TRBD1 (6 bases). From germline, CDR1 is KGHSY and CDR2 FQNENV. The ends were cut back, 7 bases at V and 6 bases at J, with 19 bases in the middle. This CDR3 has 14 residues.

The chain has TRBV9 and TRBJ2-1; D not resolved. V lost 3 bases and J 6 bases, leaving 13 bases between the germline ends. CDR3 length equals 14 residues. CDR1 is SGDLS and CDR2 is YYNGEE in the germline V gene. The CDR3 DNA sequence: TGTGCCAGCAGCGCCTTTGGCTGGGTCAATGAGCAGTTCTTC. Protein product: CASSAFGWVNEQFF.

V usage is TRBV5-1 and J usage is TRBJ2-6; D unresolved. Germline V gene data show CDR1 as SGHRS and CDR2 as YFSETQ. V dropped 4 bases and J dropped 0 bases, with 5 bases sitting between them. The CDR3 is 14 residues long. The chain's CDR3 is CASSRLSGANVLTF. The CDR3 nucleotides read TGCGCCAGCAGCCGCCTCTCTGGGGCCAACGTCCTGACTTTC.

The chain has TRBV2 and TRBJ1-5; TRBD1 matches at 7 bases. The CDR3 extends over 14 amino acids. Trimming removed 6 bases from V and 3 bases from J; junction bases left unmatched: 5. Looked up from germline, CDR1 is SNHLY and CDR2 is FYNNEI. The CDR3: CASSGDRANQPQHF. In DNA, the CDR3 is TGTGCCAGCAGCGGGGACAGAGCCAATCAGCCCCAGCATTTT.

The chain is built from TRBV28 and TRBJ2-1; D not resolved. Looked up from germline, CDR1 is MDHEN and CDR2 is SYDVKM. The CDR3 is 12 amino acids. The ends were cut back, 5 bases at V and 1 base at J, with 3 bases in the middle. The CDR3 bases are TGTGCCAGCAGTGGTTCCTACAATGAGCAGTTCTTC. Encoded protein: CASSGSYNEQFF.

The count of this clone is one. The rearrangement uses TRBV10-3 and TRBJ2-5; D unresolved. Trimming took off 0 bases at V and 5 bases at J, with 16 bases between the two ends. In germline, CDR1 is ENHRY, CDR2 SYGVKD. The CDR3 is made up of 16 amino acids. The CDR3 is CAISESMSQIGETQYF. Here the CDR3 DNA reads TGTGCCATCAGTGAGTCGATGTCACAAATCGGGGAGACCCAGTACTTC.

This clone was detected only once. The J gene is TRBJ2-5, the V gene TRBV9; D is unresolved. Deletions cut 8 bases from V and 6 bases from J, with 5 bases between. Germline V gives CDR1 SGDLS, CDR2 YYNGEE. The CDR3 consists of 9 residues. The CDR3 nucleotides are TGTGCCAGGCCGAAGACCCAGTACTTC. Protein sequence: CARPKTQYF. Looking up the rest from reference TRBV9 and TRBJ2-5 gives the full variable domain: DSGVTQTPKHLITATGQRVTLRCSPRSGDLSVYWYQQSLDQGLQFLIQYYNGEERAKGNILERFSAQQFPDLHSELNLSSLELGDSALYFCARPKTQYFGPGTRLLVL.

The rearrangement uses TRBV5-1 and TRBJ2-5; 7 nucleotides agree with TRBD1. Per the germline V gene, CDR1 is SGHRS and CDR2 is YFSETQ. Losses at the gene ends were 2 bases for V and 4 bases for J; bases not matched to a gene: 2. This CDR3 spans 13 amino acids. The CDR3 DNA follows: TGCGCCAGCAGCTTACCAGGGGGAGAGACCCAGTACTTC. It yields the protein CASSLPGGETQYF.

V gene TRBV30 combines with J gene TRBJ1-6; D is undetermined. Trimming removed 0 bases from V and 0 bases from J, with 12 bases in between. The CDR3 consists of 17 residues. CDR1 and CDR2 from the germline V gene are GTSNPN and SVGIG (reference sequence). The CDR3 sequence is CAWSVSTAGSYNSPLHF. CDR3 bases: TGTGCCTGGAGTGTATCTACGGCAGGCTCCTATAATTCACCCCTCCACTTT.

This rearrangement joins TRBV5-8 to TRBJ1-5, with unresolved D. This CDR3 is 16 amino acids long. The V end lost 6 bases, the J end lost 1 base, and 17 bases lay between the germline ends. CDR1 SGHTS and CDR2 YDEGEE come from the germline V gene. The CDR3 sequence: CASTLPLSGSNQPQHF. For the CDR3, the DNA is TGTGCCAGCACCCTGCCCCTTTCGGGGAGCAATCAGCCCCAGCATTTT.

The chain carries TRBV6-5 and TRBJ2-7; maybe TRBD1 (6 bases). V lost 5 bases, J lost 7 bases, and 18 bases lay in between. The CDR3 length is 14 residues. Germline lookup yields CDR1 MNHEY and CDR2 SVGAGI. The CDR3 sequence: CASSPPGQRIEQYF. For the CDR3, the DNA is TGTGCCAGCAGTCCGCCGGGACAACGGATTGAGCAGTACTTC.

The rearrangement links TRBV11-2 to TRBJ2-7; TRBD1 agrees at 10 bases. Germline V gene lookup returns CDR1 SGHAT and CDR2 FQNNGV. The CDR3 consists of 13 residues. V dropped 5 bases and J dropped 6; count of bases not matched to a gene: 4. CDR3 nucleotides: TGTGCCAGCAGCCCCGGGACAGGGGTCGAGCAGTACTTC. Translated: CASSPGTGVEQYF. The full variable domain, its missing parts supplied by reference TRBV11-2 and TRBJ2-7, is EAGVAQSPRYKIIEKRQSVAFWCNPISGHATLYWYQQILGQGPKLLIQFQNNGVVDDSQLPKDRFSAERLKGVDSTLKIQPAKLEDSAVYLCASSPGTGVEQYFGPGTRLTVT.

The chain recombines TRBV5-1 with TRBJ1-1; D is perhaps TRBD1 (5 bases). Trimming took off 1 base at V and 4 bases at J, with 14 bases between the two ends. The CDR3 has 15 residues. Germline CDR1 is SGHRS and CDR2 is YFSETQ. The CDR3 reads CASSLLDTRSTEAFF. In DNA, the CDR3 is TGCGCCAGCAGCTTGCTGGACACCCGATCCACTGAAGCTTTCTTT.

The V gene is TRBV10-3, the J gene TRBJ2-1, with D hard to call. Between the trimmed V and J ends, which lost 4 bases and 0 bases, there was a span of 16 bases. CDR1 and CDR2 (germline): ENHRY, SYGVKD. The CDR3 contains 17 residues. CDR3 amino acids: CAISVWSDPSSYNEQFF. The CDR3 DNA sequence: TGTGCCATCAGTGTGTGGTCCGATCCGAGCTCCTACAATGAGCAGTTCTTC.

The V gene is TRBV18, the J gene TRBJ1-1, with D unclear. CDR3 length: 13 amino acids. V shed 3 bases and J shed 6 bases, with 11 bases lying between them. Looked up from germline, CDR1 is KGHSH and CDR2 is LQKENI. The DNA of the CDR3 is TGTGCCAGCTCACCCACAGCAGAGTCTGAAGCTTTCTTT. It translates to CASSPTAESEAFF.

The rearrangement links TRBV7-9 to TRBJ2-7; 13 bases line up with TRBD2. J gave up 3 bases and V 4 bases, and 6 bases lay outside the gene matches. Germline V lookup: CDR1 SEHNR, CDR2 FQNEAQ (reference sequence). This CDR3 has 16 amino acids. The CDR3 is CASSSPGTSGNYEQYF. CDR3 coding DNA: TGTGCCAGCAGCTCTCCAGGGACTAGCGGGAACTACGAGCAGTACTTC.

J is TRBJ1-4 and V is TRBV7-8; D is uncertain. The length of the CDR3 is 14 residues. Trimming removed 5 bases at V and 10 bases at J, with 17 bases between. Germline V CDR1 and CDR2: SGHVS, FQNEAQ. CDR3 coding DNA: TGTGCCAGCAGCGATCGCGGGGTGCGAGGAAAACTGTTTTTT. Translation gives CASSDRGVRGKLFF.

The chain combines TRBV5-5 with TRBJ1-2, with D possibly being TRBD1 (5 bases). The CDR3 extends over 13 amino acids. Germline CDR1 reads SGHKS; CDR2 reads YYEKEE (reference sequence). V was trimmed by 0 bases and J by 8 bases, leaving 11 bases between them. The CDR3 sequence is CASSLGRGRGYTF. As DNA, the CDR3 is TGTGCCAGCAGCTTGGGTAGGGGCAGAGGCTACACCTTC.

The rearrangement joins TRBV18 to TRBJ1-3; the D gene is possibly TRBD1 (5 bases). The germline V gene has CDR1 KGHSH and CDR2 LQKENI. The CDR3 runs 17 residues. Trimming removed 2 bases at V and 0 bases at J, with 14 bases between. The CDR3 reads CASSPIHAGVSGNTIYF. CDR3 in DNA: TGTGCCAGCTCACCAATTCATGCGGGGGTCTCTGGAAACACCATATATTTT.

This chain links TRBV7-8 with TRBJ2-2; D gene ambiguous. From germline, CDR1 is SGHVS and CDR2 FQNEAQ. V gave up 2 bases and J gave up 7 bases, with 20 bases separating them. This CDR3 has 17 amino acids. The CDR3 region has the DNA TGTGCCAGCAGCTTATTCCCTTCCCGGGTGGTCGGCGGGGAGCTGTTTTTT. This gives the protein CASSLFPSRVVGGELFF.

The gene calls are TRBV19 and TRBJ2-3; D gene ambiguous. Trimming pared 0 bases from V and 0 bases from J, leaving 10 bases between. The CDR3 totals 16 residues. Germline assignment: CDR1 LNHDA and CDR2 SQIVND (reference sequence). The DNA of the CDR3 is TGTGCCAGTAGTATAGATCACAAGGCTAGCACAGATACGCAGTATTTT. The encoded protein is CASSIDHKASTDTQYF.

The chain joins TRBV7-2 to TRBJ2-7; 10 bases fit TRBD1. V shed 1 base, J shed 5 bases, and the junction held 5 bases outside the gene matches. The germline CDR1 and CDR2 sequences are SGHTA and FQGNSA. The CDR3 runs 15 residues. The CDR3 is CASSLEGQGRHEQYF. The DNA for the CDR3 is TGTGCCAGCAGCTTAGAGGGACAGGGGAGGCACGAGCAGTACTTC.

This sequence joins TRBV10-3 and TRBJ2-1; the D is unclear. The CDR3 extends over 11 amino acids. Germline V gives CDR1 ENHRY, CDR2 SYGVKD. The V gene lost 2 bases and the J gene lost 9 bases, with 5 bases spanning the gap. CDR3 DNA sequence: TGTGCCATCAGTGAGCTTCGTGAGCAGTTCTTC. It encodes CAISELREQFF.

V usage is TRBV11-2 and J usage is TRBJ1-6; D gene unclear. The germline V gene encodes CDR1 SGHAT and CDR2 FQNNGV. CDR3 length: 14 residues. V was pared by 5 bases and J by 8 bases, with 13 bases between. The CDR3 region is CASSPTVSDSPLHF. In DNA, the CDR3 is TGTGCCAGCAGCCCAACGGTTTCCGATTCACCCCTCCACTTT.

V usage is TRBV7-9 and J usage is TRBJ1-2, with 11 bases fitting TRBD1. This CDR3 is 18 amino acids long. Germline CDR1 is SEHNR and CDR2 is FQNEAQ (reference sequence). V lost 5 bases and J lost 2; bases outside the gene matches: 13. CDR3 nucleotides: TGTGCCAGCAGCCAACTGGCCGGGACAGGGGGACTAAACTATGGCTACACCTTC. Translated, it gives CASSQLAGTGGLNYGYTF. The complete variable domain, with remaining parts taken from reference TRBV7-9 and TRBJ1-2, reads DTGVSQNPRHKITKRGQNVTFRCDPISEHNRLYWYRQTLGQGPEFLTYFQNEAQLEKSRLLSDRFSAERPKGSFSTLEIQRTEQGDSAMYLCASSQLAGTGGLNYGYTFGSGTRLTVV.